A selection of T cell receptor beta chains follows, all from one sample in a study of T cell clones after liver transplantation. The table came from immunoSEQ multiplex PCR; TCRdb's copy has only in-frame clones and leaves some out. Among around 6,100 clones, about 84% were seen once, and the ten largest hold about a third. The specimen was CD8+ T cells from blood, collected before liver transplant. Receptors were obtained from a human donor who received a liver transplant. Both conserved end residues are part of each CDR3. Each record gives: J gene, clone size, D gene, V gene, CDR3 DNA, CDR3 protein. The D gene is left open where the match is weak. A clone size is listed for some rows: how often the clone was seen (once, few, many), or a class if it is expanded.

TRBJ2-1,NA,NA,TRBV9,TGTGCCAGCAGCACCTACAAAAATGAGCAGTTCTTC,CASSTYKNEQFF
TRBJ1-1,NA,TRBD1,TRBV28,TGTGCCAGCAGGAACAGGGGATGGAAGACTGAAGCTTTCTTT,CASRNRGWKTEAFF
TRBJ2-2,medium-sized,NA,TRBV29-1,TGCAGCGTTGGTCCGGGGGCCGGGGAGCTGTTTTTT,CSVGPGAGELFF
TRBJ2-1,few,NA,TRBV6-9,TGTGCCAGCAGTTACCCGGATGAGCAGTTCTTC,CASSYPDEQFF
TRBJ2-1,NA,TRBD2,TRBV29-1,TGCAGCGTTGGGGGTACTAGCGGGGAGGCGGTGTACAATGAGCAGTTCTTC,CSVGGTSGEAVYNEQFF
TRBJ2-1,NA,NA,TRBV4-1,TGCGCCAGCAGCCAATATGACAATGAGCAGTTCTTC,CASSQYDNEQFF
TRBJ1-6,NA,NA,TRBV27,TGTGCCAGCAGTTTGGACAGTAGGAATTCACCCCTCCACTTT,CASSLDSRNSPLHF
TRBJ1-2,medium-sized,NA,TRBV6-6,TGTGCCAGCAGTCCCCCCATCAAGGGTGGCTACACCTTC,CASSPPIKGGYTF
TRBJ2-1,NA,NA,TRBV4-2,TGTGCCAGCAGCACAGAGGAAGGGGCCTACAATGAGCAGTTCTTC,CASSTEEGAYNEQFF
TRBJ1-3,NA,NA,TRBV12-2,TGTGCCAGCAGCCCCACGGAGTCTGGAAACACCATATATTTT,CASSPTESGNTIYF
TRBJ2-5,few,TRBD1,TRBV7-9,TGTGCCAGCAGCTTAGTGGGGACAGGGGAGACCCAGTACTTC,CASSLVGTGETQYF
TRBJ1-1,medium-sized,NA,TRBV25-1,TGTGCCAGCAGTGCAATTACTGAAGCTTTCTTT,CASSAITEAFF
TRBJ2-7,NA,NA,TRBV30,TGTGCCTGGAGTGTCTCAGGGGGGGGCTACGAGCAGTACTTC,CAWSVSGGGYEQYF
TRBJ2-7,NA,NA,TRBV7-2,TGTGCCAGCAGCCCCTCCTACGAGCAGTACTTC,CASSPSYEQYF
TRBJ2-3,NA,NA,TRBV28,TGTGCCAGCAGTGCCCGGACCAAATCGGCAGATACGCAGTATTTT,CASSARTKSADTQYF
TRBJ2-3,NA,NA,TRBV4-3,TGCGCCAGCAGCCAAGATCTCCAGCGGAGCACAGATACGCAGTATTTT,CASSQDLQRSTDTQYF
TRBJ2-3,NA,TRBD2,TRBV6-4,TGTGCCAGCAGTGACGAGGAGGGAGCGGGAGGACGAGATACGCAGTATTTT,CASSDEEGAGGRDTQYF
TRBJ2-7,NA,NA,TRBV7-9,TGTGCCAGCAGCTTACACCAGGGTGAGACCTACGAGCAGTACTTC,CASSLHQGETYEQYF
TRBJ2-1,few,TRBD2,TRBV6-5,TGTGCCAGCAGTACACTACTAGCGGGATTGAATGAGCAGTTCTTC,CASSTLLAGLNEQFF
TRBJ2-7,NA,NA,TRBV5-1,TGCGCCAGCAGCCCGATAGGAGGCTACGAGCAGTACTTC,CASSPIGGYEQYF
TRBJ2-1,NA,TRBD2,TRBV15,TGTGCCACCAGCAGAGGGATCGCGGGGGGTTACAATGAGCAGTTCTTC,CATSRGIAGGYNEQFF
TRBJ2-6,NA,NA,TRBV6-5,TGTGCCAGCAGCAATCACGCCGTCGGGGCCAACGTCCTGACTTTC,CASSNHAVGANVLTF
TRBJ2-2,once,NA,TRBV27,TGTGCCAGCACCTCCCGACAAACGAACACCGGGGAGCTGTTTTTT,CASTSRQTNTGELFF
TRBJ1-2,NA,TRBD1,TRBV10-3,TGTGCCATCAGCCGGACAGGGGAAAACTATGGCTACACCTTC,CAISRTGENYGYTF
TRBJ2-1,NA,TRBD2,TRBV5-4,TGTGCCAGCAGCTTCCATAGCGGGAGCCACAATGAGCAGTTCTTC,CASSFHSGSHNEQFF